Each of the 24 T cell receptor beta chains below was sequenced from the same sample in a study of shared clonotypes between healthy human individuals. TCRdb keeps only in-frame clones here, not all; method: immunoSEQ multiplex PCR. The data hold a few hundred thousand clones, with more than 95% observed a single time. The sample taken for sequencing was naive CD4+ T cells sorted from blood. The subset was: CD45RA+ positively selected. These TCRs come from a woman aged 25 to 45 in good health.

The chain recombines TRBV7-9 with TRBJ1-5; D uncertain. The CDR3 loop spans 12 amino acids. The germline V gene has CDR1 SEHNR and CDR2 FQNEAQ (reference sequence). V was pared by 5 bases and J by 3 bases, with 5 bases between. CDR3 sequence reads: CASSQYNQPQHF. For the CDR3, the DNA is TGTGCCAGCAGCCAATACAATCAGCCCCAGCATTTT.

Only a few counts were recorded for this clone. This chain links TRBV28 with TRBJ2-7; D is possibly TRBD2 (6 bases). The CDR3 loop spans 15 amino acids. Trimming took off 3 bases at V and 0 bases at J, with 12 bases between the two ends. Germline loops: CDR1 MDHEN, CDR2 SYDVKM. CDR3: CASSFVGLSSYEQYF. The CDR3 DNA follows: TGTGCCAGCAGTTTTGTGGGACTGAGCTCCTACGAGCAGTACTTC.

CDR3: CASSSPLLAAIAKNIQYF. The DNA of the CDR3 is TGTGCCAGCAGTTCTCCCCTACTAGCAGCAATAGCCAAAAACATTCAGTACTTC. This sequence joins TRBV28 and TRBJ2-4, with a tentative D call TRBD2 (6 bases). Per the germline V gene, CDR1 is MDHEN and CDR2 is SYDVKM. The V end lost 4 bases, the J end lost 0 bases, and 19 bases lay between the germline ends. CDR3 size: 18 residues.

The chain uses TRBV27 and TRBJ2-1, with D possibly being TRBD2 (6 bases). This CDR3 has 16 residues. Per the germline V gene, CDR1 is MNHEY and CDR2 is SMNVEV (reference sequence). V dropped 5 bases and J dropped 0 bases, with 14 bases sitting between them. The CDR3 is CASSPRVGSSYNEQFF. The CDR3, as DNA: TGTGCCAGCAGTCCCCGCGTCGGGAGCTCCTACAATGAGCAGTTCTTC.

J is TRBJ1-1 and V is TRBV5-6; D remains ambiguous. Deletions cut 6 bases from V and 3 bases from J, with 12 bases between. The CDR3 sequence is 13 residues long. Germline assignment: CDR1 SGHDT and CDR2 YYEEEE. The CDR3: CASTSRRYTEAFF. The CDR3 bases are TGTGCCAGCACCTCCCGGCGGTACACTGAAGCTTTCTTT.

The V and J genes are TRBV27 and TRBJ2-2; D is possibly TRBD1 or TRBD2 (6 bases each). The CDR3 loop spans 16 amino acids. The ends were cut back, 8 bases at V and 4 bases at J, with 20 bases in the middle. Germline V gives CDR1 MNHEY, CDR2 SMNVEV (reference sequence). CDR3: CASLQGKPGGTGELFF. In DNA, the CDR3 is TGTGCCAGCCTCCAGGGGAAGCCCGGGGGCACCGGGGAGCTGTTTTTT.

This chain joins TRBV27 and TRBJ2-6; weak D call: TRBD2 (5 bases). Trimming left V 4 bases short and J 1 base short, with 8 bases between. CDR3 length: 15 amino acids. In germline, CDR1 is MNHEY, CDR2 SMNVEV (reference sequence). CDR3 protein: CASSSPGSGANVLTF. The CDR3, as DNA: TGTGCCAGCAGTTCACCGGGGTCTGGGGCCAACGTCCTGACTTTC.

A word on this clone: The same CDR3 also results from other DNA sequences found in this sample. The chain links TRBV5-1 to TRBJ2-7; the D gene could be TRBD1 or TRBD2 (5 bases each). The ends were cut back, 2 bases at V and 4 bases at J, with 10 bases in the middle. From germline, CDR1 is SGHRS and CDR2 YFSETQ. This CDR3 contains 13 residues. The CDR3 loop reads CASSFQGEYEQYF. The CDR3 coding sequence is TGCGCCAGCAGCTTTCAGGGAGAGTACGAGCAGTACTTC.

The CDR3 DNA sequence: TGTGCCAGTAGTATACCCCGAGGGAGGGGGCCTTACGAGCAGTACTTC. Residues: CASSIPRGRGPYEQYF. This chain links TRBV19 with TRBJ2-7; D may correspond to TRBD1 or TRBD2 (7 bases each). This CDR3 contains 16 residues. Per the germline V gene, CDR1 is LNHDA and CDR2 is SQIVND (reference sequence). V shed 2 bases and J shed 4 bases, with 18 bases lying between them.

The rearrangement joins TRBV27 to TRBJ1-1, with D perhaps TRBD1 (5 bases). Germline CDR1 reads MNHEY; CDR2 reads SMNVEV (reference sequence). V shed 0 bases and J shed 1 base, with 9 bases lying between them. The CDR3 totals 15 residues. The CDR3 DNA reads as TGTGCCAGCAGTTTATCGGCAGGGAGGAACACTGAAGCTTTCTTT. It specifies CASSLSAGRNTEAFF.

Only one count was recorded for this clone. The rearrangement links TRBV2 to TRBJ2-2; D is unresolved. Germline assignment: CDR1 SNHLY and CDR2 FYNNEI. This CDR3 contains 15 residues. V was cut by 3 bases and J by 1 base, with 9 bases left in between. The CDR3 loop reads CASSDSTRNTGELFF. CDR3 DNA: TGTGCCAGCAGTGATTCTACCCGGAACACCGGGGAGCTGTTTTTT.

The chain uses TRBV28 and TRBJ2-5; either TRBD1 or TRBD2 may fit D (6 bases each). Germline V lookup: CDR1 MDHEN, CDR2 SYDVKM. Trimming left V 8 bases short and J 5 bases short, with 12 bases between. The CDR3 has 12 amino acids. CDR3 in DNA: TGTGCCAGCTCTCAGGGGAGGGAGACCCAGTACTTC. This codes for CASSQGRETQYF.

CDR3 sequence reads: CASSIQAAYEQYF. CDR3 DNA sequence: TGTGCCAGTAGTATCCAGGCCGCCTACGAGCAGTACTTC. The chain joins TRBV19 to TRBJ2-5; D not certain. The DNA end is more similar to TRBJ2-7, so the J call may be wrong. Germline assignment: CDR1 LNHDA and CDR2 SQIVND (reference sequence). The length of the CDR3 is 13 residues.

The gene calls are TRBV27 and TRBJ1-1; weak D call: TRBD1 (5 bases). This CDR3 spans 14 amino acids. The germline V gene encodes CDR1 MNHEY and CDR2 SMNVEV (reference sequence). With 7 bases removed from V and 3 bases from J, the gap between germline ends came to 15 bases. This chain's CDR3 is CASNAPGRDTEAFF. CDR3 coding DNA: TGTGCCAGCAACGCCCCTGGCAGGGACACTGAAGCTTTCTTT.

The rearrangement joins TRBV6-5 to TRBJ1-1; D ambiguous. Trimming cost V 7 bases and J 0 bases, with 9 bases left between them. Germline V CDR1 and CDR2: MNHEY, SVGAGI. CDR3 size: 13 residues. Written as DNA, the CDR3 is TGTGCCAGCACAAAAAGGGTGAACACTGAAGCTTTCTTT. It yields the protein CASTKRVNTEAFF.

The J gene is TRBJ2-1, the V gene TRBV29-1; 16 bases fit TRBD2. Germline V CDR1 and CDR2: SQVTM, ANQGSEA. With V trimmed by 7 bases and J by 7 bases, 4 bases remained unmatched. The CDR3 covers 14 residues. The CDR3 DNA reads TGCAGCGGGAGGGGACTAGCGGGAGGGAATGAGCAGTTCTTC. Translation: CSGRGLAGGNEQFF.

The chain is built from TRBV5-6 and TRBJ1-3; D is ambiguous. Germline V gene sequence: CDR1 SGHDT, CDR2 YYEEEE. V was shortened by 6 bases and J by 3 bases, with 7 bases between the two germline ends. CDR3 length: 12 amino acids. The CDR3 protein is CASTISGNTIYF. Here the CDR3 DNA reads TGTGCCAGCACAATCAGTGGAAACACCATATATTTT.

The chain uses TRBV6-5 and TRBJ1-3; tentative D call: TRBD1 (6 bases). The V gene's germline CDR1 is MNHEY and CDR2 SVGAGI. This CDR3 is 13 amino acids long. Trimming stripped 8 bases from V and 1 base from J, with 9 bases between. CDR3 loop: CASAQGSGNTIYF. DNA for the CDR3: TGTGCCAGCGCACAGGGTTCTGGAAACACCATATATTTT.

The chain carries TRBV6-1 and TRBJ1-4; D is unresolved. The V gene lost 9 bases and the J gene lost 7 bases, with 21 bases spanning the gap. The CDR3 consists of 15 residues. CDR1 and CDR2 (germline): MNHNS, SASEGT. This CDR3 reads CASINFRDSAEKLFF. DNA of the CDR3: TGTGCCAGTATAAATTTCCGGGATTCGGCTGAAAAACTGTTTTTT.

The CDR3 loop reads CASSPGPLNTEAFF. The CDR3, as DNA: TGTGCCAGCAGCCCGGGACCGTTGAACACTGAAGCTTTCTTT. The chain recombines TRBV9 with TRBJ1-1, with D perhaps TRBD1 (5 bases). The V end lost 4 bases, the J end lost 0 bases, and 10 bases lay between the germline ends. This CDR3 has 14 residues. Germline CDR1 and CDR2: SGDLS and YYNGEE. The whole variable domain, remainder taken from reference TRBV9 and TRBJ1-1, is DSGVTQTPKHLITATGQRVTLRCSPRSGDLSVYWYQQSLDQGLQFLIQYYNGEERAKGNILERFSAQQFPDLHSELNLSSLELGDSALYFCASSPGPLNTEAFFGQGTRLTVV.

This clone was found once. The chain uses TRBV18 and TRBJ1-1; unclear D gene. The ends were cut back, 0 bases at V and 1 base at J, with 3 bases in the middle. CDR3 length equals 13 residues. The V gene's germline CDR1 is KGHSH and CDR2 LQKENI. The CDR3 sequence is CASSPPRNTEAFF. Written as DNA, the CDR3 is TGTGCCAGCTCACCACCCCGGAACACTGAAGCTTTCTTT.

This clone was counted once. The CDR3 DNA follows: TGTGCCAGTAGTAGGACTAGCGGGAGGTACGAGCAGTACTTC. Protein sequence: CASSRTSGRYEQYF. V is TRBV19 and J is TRBJ2-7, with 14 nucleotides matching TRBD2. After removal of 4 bases from V and 4 bases from J, the junction contained 0 bases not matched to a gene. The CDR3 sequence is 14 residues long. From germline, CDR1 is LNHDA and CDR2 SQIVND (reference sequence).

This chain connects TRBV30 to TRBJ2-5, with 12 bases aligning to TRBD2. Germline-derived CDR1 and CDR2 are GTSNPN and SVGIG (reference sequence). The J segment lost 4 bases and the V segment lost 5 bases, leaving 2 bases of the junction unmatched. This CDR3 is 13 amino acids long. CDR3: CAWGGLAGETQYF. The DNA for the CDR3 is TGTGCCTGGGGGGGACTAGCGGGAGAGACCCAGTACTTC.

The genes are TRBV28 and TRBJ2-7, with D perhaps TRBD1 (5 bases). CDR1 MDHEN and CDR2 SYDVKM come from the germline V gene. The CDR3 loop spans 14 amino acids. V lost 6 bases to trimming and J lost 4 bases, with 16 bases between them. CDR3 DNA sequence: TGTGCCAGCAGCACAGGTCCCCAAGCTTACGAGCAGTACTTC. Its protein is CASSTGPQAYEQYF.